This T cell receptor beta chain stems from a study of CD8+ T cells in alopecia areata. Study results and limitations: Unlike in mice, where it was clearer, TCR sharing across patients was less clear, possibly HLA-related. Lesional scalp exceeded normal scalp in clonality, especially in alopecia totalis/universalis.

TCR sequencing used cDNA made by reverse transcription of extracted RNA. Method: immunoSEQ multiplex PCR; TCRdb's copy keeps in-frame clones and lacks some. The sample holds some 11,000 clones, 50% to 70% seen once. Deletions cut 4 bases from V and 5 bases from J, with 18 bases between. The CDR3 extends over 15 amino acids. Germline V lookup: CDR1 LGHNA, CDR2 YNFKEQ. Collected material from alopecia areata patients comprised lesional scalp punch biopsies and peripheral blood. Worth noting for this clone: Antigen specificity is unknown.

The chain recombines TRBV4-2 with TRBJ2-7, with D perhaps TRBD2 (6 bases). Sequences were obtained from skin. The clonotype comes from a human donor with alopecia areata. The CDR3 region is CASSLQGGVEDEQYF. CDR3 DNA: TGTGCCAGCAGCCTGCAGGGAGGAGTCGAGGACGAGCAGTACTTC.